The source of this T cell receptor beta chain is a study of T cell repertoires in cytomegalovirus infection. One entry per CDR3 protein results from TCRdb running MiXCR on the reads. The table lists 300,000 or so distinct CDR3 sequences, about 25% of them singletons. Worth noting for this clonotype: Its antigen is currently unknown.

V lost 6 bases, J lost 4 bases, and 15 bases lay in between. The germline CDR1 and CDR2 sequences are MDHEN and SYDVKM. This CDR3 region has 15 residues. The sample consisted of cultured PBMCs, taken from culture after CMV antigen stimulation. The V call is TRBV28, the J call TRBJ2-2; possible D gene TRBD2, 6 bases. The source of this sequence is a human donor in good health (CMV status not recorded). Some clones in this sample may be carry-over from other donors' samples. The CDR3 nucleotides read TGTGCCAGCAGCCCGGGAGATAGGTCCACCGGGGAGCTGTTTTTT. This codes for CASSPGDRSTGELFF.